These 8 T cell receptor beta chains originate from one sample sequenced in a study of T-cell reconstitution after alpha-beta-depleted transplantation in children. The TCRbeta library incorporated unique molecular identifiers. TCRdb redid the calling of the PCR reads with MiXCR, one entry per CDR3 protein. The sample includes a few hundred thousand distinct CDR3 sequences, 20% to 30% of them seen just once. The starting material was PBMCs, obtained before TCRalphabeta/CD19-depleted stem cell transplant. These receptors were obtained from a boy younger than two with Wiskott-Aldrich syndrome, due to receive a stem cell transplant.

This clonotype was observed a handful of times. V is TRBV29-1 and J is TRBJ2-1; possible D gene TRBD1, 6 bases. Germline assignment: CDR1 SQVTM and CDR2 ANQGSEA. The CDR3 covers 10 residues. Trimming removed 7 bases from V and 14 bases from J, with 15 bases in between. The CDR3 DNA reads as TGCAGCGCCCCGGGACAACATGAGTTCTTC. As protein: CSAPGQHEFF.

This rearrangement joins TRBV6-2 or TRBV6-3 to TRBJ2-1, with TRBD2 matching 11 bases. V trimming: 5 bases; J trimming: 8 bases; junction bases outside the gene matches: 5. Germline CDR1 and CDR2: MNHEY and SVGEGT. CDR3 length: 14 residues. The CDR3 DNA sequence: TGTGCCAGCAGTGCTAGCGGGAGGTCGCATGAGCAGTTCTTC. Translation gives CASSASGRSHEQFF.

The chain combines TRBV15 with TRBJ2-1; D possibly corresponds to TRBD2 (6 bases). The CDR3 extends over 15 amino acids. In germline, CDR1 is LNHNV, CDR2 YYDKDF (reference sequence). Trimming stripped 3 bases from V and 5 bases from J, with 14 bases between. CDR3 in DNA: TGTGCCACCAGCAGCCCCGGAGGGCCCGACAATGAGCAGTTCTTC. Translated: CATSSPGGPDNEQFF.

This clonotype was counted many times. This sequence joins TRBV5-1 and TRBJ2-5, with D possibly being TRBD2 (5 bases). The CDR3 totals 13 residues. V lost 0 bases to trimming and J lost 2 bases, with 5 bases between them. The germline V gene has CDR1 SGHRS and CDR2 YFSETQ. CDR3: CASSLGGQETQYF. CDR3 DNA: TGCGCCAGCAGCTTGGGAGGGCAAGAGACCCAGTACTTC.

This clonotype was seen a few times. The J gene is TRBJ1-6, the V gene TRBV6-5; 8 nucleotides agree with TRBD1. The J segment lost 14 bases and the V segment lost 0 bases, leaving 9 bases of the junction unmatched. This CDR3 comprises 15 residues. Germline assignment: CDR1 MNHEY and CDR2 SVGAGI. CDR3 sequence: CASSYSPTGASSLHF. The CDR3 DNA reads TGTGCCAGCAGTTACTCCCCGACAGGGGCCAGCTCCCTCCACTTT.

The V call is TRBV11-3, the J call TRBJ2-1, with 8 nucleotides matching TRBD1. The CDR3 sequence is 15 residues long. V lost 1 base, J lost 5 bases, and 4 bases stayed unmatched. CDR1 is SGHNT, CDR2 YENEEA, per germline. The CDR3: CASSLGRGRHNEQFF. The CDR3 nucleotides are TGTGCCAGCAGCTTAGGCAGGGGGCGCCACAATGAGCAGTTCTTC.

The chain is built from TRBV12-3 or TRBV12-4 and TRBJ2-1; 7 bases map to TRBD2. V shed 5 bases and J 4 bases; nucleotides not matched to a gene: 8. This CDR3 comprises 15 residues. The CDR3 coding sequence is TGTGCCAGCAGTCCACCGGGACTATTGTACAATGAGCAGTTCTTC. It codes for CASSPPGLLYNEQFF.

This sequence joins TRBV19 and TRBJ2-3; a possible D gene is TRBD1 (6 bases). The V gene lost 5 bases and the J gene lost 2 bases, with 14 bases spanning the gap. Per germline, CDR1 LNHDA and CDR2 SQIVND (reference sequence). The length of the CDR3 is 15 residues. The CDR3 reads CASSVRRQATDTQYF. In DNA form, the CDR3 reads TGTGCCAGTAGTGTACGACGACAGGCCACAGATACGCAGTATTTT. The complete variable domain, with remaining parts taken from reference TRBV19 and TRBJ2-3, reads DGGITQSPKYLFRKEGQNVTLSCEQNLNHDAMYWYRQDPGQGLRLIYYSQIVNDFQKGDIAEGYSVSREKKESFPLTVTSAQKNPTAFYLCASSVRRQATDTQYFGPGTRLTVL.